This TCR beta chain appears in the sequencing data of a study of Ad26.COV2.S vaccination and SARS-CoV-2 variants. Turning to the study itself: Administration of Ad26.COV2.S was intramuscular, either once or twice 56 days apart.

Study-level findings and limits: Non-spike TCR breadth showed similarity between vaccine and placebo recipients.

Indicated treatment: about 20 received Ad26.COV2.S at low or high dose, single or two shots; about five received placebo; per-sample allocation not given. At day 63 after the first vaccine or placebo injection, samples were drawn. An Ad26 vector that expressed Wuhan-strain SARS-CoV-2 spike constituted the vaccine. TCRdb keeps only in-frame clones here, not all; method: immunoSEQ multiplex PCR. The profile shows a few hundred thousand clones, around 87% of them singletons. This CDR3 is 17 amino acids long. Between the trimmed V and J ends, which lost 0 bases and 5 bases, there was a span of 16 bases. The germline V gene has CDR1 MNHEY and CDR2 SVGEGT. This clone was detected only once. Its antigen is still unknown.

The TCR sequence derives from a person between 18 and 59 years old who received the Ad26.COV2.S COVID-19 vaccine or a placebo. The specimen comprised peripheral blood, sampled in a trial of Ad26.COV2.S vaccine versus placebo. This rearrangement joins TRBV6-2 or TRBV6-3 to TRBJ2-2; tentative D call: TRBD2 (5 bases). Written as DNA, the CDR3 is TGTGCCAGCAGTTACTCGATGGGTTCTACGGGGACCGGGGAGCTGTTTTTT. This sequence encodes CASSYSMGSTGTGELFF.